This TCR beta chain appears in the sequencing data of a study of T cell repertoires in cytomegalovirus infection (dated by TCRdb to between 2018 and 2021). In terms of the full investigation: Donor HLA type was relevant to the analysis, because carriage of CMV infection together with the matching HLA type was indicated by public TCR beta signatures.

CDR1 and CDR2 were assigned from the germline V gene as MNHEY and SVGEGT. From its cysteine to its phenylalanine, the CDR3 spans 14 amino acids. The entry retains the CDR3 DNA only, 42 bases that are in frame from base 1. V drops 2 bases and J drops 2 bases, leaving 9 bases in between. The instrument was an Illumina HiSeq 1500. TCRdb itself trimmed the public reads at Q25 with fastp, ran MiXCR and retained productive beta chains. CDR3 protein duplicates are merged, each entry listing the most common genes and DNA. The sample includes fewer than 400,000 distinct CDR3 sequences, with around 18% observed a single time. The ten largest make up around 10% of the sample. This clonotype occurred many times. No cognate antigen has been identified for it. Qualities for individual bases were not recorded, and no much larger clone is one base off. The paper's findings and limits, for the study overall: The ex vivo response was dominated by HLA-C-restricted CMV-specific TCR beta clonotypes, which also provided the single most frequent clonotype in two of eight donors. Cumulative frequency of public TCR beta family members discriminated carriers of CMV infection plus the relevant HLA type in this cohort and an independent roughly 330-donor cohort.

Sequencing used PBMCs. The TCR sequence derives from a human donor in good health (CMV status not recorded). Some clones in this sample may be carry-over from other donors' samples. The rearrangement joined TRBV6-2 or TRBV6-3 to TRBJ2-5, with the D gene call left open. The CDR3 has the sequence CASSYPGRQETQYF. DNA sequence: TGTGCCAGCAGTTACCCAGGACGGCAAGAGACCCAGTACTTC.